These 5 T cell receptor beta chains came from one sample sequenced in a study of identical twins. TCRdb re-analysed the 5' RACE reads in MiXCR, keeping a single row per CDR3 protein. This table has about 530,000 distinct CDR3 sequences, about a fifth appearing once. Another study also made use of these data, one on yellow fever vaccine responses in identical twins.

The sample consisted of CD4+ T cells sorted from blood. These receptors all come from a woman in her late teens or twenties in good health.

The chain joins TRBV24-1 to TRBJ2-2; 9 bases agree with TRBD1. The germline gives CDR1 KGHDR, CDR2 SFDVKD. The CDR3 has 14 amino acids. Trimming removed 7 bases from V and 7 bases from J; junction bases left unmatched: 6. CDR3 sequence: CATRGQGVGGELFF. CDR3 sequence (DNA): TGTGCCACCAGGGGACAGGGCGTTGGCGGGGAGCTGTTTTTT.

The chain joins TRBV5-1 to TRBJ2-5; the D is unclear. The germline CDR1 and CDR2 sequences are SGHRS and YFSETQ. The CDR3 covers 15 residues. V shed 0 bases and J shed 5 bases, with 14 bases lying between them. The CDR3 DNA sequence: TGCGCCAGCAGCTTGGAGCTACGGCCGGGCGAGACCCAGTACTTC. Translated, it gives CASSLELRPGETQYF.

This clonotype occurred a few times. The gene calls are TRBV10-2 and TRBJ1-5; 7 nucleotides align to TRBD1. CDR3 length equals 12 residues. V dropped 7 bases and J dropped 6; count of bases not matched to a gene: 3. Looked up from germline, CDR1 is WSHSY and CDR2 is SAAADI. CDR3 nucleotide sequence: TGCGCCAGCACCCGGACAGGTCAGCCCCAGCATTTT. It encodes CASTRTGQPQHF.

This clonotype has ten or more counts. The CDR3 spells CASSFSHANTGELFF. The CDR3, as DNA: TGTGCCAGCAGTTTCTCGCACGCGAACACCGGGGAGCTGTTTTTT. This rearrangement joins TRBV12-3 or TRBV12-4 to TRBJ2-2, with no clear D. The length of the CDR3 is 15 residues. V was cut by 3 bases and J by 0 bases, with 8 bases left in between.

The chain joins TRBV5-1 to TRBJ2-1; D possibly corresponds to TRBD2 (5 bases). There are 16 residues in the CDR3. Trimming left V 2 bases short and J 2 bases short, with 14 bases between. Germline V gene lookup returns CDR1 SGHRS and CDR2 YFSETQ. Here the CDR3 DNA reads TGCGCCAGCAGCTTTTATCCGGGATTAACCTACAATGAGCAGTTCTTC. Residues: CASSFYPGLTYNEQFF.